A single sample is the source of the 27 T cell receptor beta chains below, sequenced in a study of Graves' ophthalmopathy and Graves' hyperthyroidism. RNA transcripts served as template for amplifying TCR beta CDR3 sequences. Investigators did first-round RT-PCR with HTBI primers, then second-round multiplex PCR. TCRdb fed the multiplex PCR reads into MiXCR, producing one record per CDR3 protein. The table lists under 800,000 distinct CDR3 sequences, about 20% of them singletons. The sequencing sample was made of peripheral blood. All receptors derive from a woman aged 18-29 years with stable Graves' hyperthyroidism. Some clones in this sample may be carry-over from other donors' samples.

This clonotype was counted many times. Since a much larger clone is just one base distant, this may be a read error. This chain connects TRBV12-5 to TRBJ2-5; no clear D. Germline CDR1 reads LGHNT; CDR2 reads FRNRAP. The CDR3 is made up of 13 amino acids. Deletions cut 2 bases from V and 0 bases from J, with 4 bases between. The CDR3 protein is CASGLPNQETQYF. Here the CDR3 DNA reads TGTGCTAGTGGTTTGCCAAACCAAGAGACCCAGTACTTC.

This sequence joins TRBV16 and TRBJ2-6; D remains ambiguous. There are 13 residues in the CDR3. Germline CDR1 and CDR2: KGHSY and FQNENV. Deletions cut 8 bases from V and 1 base from J, with 6 bases between. Here the CDR3 reads CASYSSGANVLTF. In nucleotides, the CDR3 is TGTGCCAGCTACTCTTCTGGGGCCAACGTCCTGACTTTC.

This clonotype was seen repeatedly, ten times or more. The J gene is TRBJ1-5, the V gene TRBV6-1; the D gene is possibly TRBD1 (5 bases). V lost 7 bases, J lost 0 bases, and 16 bases lay in between. The germline gives CDR1 MNHNS, CDR2 SASEGT. The length of the CDR3 is 16 residues. For the CDR3, the DNA is TGTGCCAGCACCCAGACAGCGTTCAGTAGCAATCAGCCCCAGCATTTT. Its protein product is CASTQTAFSSNQPQHF.

V gene TRBV6-1 combines with J gene TRBJ1-2, with a tentative D call TRBD1 (5 bases). V lost 8 bases, J lost 4 bases, and 14 bases lay in between. The CDR3 contains 13 residues. Germline CDR1 MNHNS, CDR2 SASEGT. The CDR3 protein is CASSDSLPYGYTF. For the CDR3, the DNA is TGTGCCAGCTCCGACAGCCTGCCCTATGGCTACACCTTC.

The chain employs TRBV5-1 and TRBJ2-7; no definite D call. Germline CDR1 SGHRS, CDR2 YFSETQ. This CDR3 is 13 amino acids long. Trimming took off 4 bases at V and 5 bases at J, with 13 bases between the two ends. The CDR3 DNA is TGCGCCAGCAGCGACGGACGTGCCCACGAGCAGTACTTC. This gives the protein CASSDGRAHEQYF. Full variable domain (outside the CDR3, taken from reference TRBV5-1 and TRBJ2-7): KAGVTQTPRYLIKTRGQQVTLSCSPISGHRSVSWYQQTPGQGLQFLFEYFSETQRNKGNFPGRFSGRQFSNSRSEMNVSTLELGDSALYLCASSDGRAHEQYFGPGTRLTVT.

This chain links TRBV15 with TRBJ1-1; 8 bases are shared with TRBD1. From germline, CDR1 is LNHNV and CDR2 YYDKDF (reference sequence). V dropped 0 bases and J dropped 3; count of bases not matched to a gene: 0. The CDR3 loop spans 14 amino acids. As DNA, the CDR3 is TGTGCCACCAGCAGAGACAGGGGGCACACTGAAGCTTTCTTT. It is translated as CATSRDRGHTEAFF.

Many counts were recorded for this clonotype. This sequence joins TRBV29-1 and TRBJ1-2; 8 nucleotides agree with TRBD1. The J segment lost 4 bases and the V segment lost 7 bases, leaving 17 bases of the junction unmatched. The CDR3 runs to 16 residues. Germline V gives CDR1 SQVTM, CDR2 ANQGSEA. The CDR3 nucleotides are TGCAGCGCCAGCCCAACCTACTTAGACAGGGGCTATGGCTACACCTTC. It is translated as CSASPTYLDRGYGYTF.

This chain joins TRBV12-3 or TRBV12-4 and TRBJ1-3, with D unresolved. The CDR3 extends over 16 amino acids. The V and J ends lost 5 bases and 3 bases respectively, with 17 bases between them. In DNA form, the CDR3 reads TGTGCCAGCAGTACCCTCGACACTATCAGTGGAAACACCATATATTTT. It encodes CASSTLDTISGNTIYF.

The chain combines TRBV12-3 or TRBV12-4 with TRBJ2-4; 8 bases match TRBD1. V was clipped by 3 bases and J by 9 bases; unmatched bases: 4. The CDR3 has 13 amino acids. The DNA of the CDR3 is TGTGCCAGCAGTTTGGAGGGGACAGGCATTCAGTACTTC. Protein sequence: CASSLEGTGIQYF.

This rearrangement joins TRBV19 to TRBJ1-1, with D tentatively TRBD1 (5 bases). Trimming removed 4 bases at V and 7 bases at J, with 16 bases between. The germline V gene encodes CDR1 LNHDA and CDR2 SQIVND (reference sequence). This CDR3 has 14 amino acids. This CDR3 reads CASSKGSGAFEAFF. For the CDR3, the DNA is TGTGCCAGTAGTAAGGGGAGCGGAGCATTTGAAGCTTTCTTT.

This clonotype appeared once. The gene calls are TRBV19 and TRBJ2-7, with 11 bases that match TRBD2. The CDR3 totals 15 residues. CDR1 LNHDA and CDR2 SQIVND come from the germline V gene (reference sequence). The junction had 7 bases not matched to a gene; V was cut back by 6 bases and J by 3 bases. Here the CDR3 reads CASRRGTSGNYEQYF. CDR3 sequence (DNA): TGTGCCAGTAGACGAGGGACTAGCGGAAACTACGAGCAGTACTTC.

This clonotype was seen at least ten times. J is TRBJ2-7 and V is TRBV28, with TRBD1 matching 7 bases. Germline CDR1 MDHEN, CDR2 SYDVKM. J gave up 4 bases and V 11 bases, and 8 bases lay outside the gene matches. The CDR3 is 12 residues long. Written as DNA, the CDR3 is TGTGCCGTCGGGGACAGCGGTTACGAGCAGTACTTC. It translates to CAVGDSGYEQYF.

CDR3 nucleotides: TGTGCCAGCAGCGGGGGACCTATTGACTACGAGCAGTACTTC. Its translation: CASSGGPIDYEQYF. The chain employs TRBV5-6 and TRBJ2-7, with D perhaps being TRBD1 or TRBD2 (5 bases each). Trimming left V 4 bases short and J 3 bases short, with 14 bases between. CDR3 length: 14 amino acids. The germline V gene has CDR1 SGHDT and CDR2 YYEEEE.

This clonotype appeared many times. This chain's CDR3 is CASSIGGDGTTEAFF. In DNA, the CDR3 is TGTGCCAGTAGTATAGGAGGGGACGGGACCACTGAAGCTTTCTTT. The genes are TRBV19 and TRBJ1-1; weak D call: TRBD1 (5 bases). Germline-derived CDR1 and CDR2 are LNHDA and SQIVND (reference sequence). The CDR3 extends over 15 amino acids. V lost 1 base and J 4 bases, leaving 13 bases between the germline ends.

This CDR3 is CASSLGTGGLQPQHF. CDR3 sequence (DNA): TGTGCCAGCAGTTTAGGGACAGGGGGCCTGCAGCCCCAGCATTTT. The genes are TRBV12-3 or TRBV12-4 and TRBJ1-5, with 11 bases lining up with TRBD1. Trimming took 1 base from V and 7 from J; bases not matched to a gene: 3. This CDR3 comprises 15 residues.

In its sample, this clonotype was seen many times. The J gene is TRBJ1-5, the V gene TRBV7-8, with D unresolved. The CDR3 extends over 15 amino acids. V lost 2 bases, J lost 0 bases, and 8 bases lay in between. Germline assignment: CDR1 SGHVS and CDR2 FQNEAQ. The CDR3 region is CASSLYQYSNQPQHF. The CDR3 region has the DNA TGTGCCAGCAGCTTATATCAGTATAGCAATCAGCCCCAGCATTTT.

The chain couples TRBV2 to TRBJ2-5; D gene unclear. The CDR3 is made up of 16 amino acids. Per germline, CDR1 SNHLY and CDR2 FYNNEI. Deletions cut 2 bases from V and 7 bases from J, with 20 bases between. CDR3 nucleotide sequence: TGTGCCAGCAGTGAATGGCACACTCCCCAGTCTGGGACCCAGTACTTC. Protein: CASSEWHTPQSGTQYF.

At least ten counts were recorded for this clonotype. The chain recombines TRBV29-1 with TRBJ1-2; unclear D gene. Germline V lookup: CDR1 SQVTM, CDR2 ANQGSEA. Trimming took off 6 bases at V and 7 bases at J, with 12 bases between the two ends. CDR3 length: 11 residues. CDR3 in amino acids: CSVPRAGGYTF. CDR3 DNA: TGCAGCGTCCCCCGGGCGGGTGGCTACACCTTC.

V usage is TRBV18 and J usage is TRBJ2-7, with D tentatively TRBD1 (5 bases). The ends were cut back, 5 bases at V and 4 bases at J, with 12 bases in the middle. The CDR3 is 13 residues long. Germline CDR1 KGHSH, CDR2 LQKENI. CDR3: CASSFKTEYEQYF. The CDR3, as DNA: TGTGCCAGCTCATTCAAGACAGAATACGAGCAGTACTTC. Full variable domain (remainder filled in from reference TRBV18 and TRBJ2-7): NAGVMQNPRHLVRRRGQEARLRCSPMKGHSHVYWYRQLPEEGLKFMVYLQKENIIDESGMPKERFSAEFPKEGPSILRIQQVVRGDSAAYFCASSFKTEYEQYFGPGTRLTVT.

This clonotype was seen ten or more times. The chain links TRBV2 to TRBJ2-7; no clear D. V lost 5 bases and J lost 7, with 15 bases in between. Germline CDR1 SNHLY, CDR2 FYNNEI. The CDR3 has 13 amino acids. As DNA, the CDR3 is TGTGCCAGCAGTCACCCTCACTCCGAAGAGCAGTACTTC. This encodes CASSHPHSEEQYF.

This clonotype has ten or more counts. The rearrangement links TRBV9 to TRBJ1-2; a possible D gene is TRBD1 (5 bases). CDR3 length: 15 amino acids. CDR1 and CDR2 from the germline V gene are SGDLS and YYNGEE. V lost 4 bases, J lost 4 bases, and 17 bases lay in between. CDR3 sequence reads: CASSPSRGRSYGYTF. Here the CDR3 DNA reads TGTGCCAGCAGCCCGTCTCGGGGCCGATCCTATGGCTACACCTTC. The variable domain in full, with the rest retrieved from reference TRBV9 and TRBJ1-2, is DSGVTQTPKHLITATGQRVTLRCSPRSGDLSVYWYQQSLDQGLQFLIQYYNGEERAKGNILERFSAQQFPDLHSELNLSSLELGDSALYFCASSPSRGRSYGYTFGSGTRLTVV.

This clonotype was recorded many times. This rearrangement joins TRBV16 to TRBJ1-5; 7 positions match TRBD1. Per germline, CDR1 KGHSY and CDR2 FQNENV. The CDR3 loop spans 16 amino acids. V lost 4 bases, J lost 1 base, and 7 bases stayed unmatched. The CDR3 DNA reads TGTGCCAGCAGCCCAATTACAGGGGCGAGCAATCAGCCCCAGCATTTT. It is translated as CASSPITGASNQPQHF.

The chain combines TRBV11-2 with TRBJ2-5; perhaps TRBD2 as D (5 bases). Germline V CDR1 and CDR2: SGHAT, FQNNGV. Deletions cut 3 bases from V and 9 bases from J, with 14 bases between. The length of the CDR3 is 13 residues. As DNA, the CDR3 is TGTGCCAGCAGCTTGGAGGATGCCGGAGCCCAGTACTTC. As protein: CASSLEDAGAQYF.

In this sample, this clonotype turned up many times. The V call is TRBV6-1, the J call TRBJ1-1, with D unclear. Trimming took off 6 bases at V and 5 bases at J, with 7 bases between the two ends. This CDR3 is built from 11 residues. From germline, CDR1 is MNHNS and CDR2 SASEGT. The CDR3 DNA follows: TGTGCCAGCAGCTCCGAGACTGAAGCTTTCTTT. Protein product: CASSSETEAFF.

This clonotype was counted at least ten times. The rearrangement uses TRBV6-1 and TRBJ1-6; tentatively, D is TRBD1 (5 bases). The CDR3 spans 15 residues. Trimming took off 4 bases at V and 5 bases at J, with 12 bases between the two ends. Germline V gene data show CDR1 as MNHNS and CDR2 as SASEGT. CDR3 protein: CASSGPGTDNSPLHF. CDR3 nucleotide sequence: TGTGCCAGCAGTGGCCCCGGGACGGATAATTCACCCCTCCACTTT.

Only a few counts were recorded for this clonotype. As DNA, the CDR3 is TGTGCCAGCAGTTTCGAGGCTAGGGGCACTGAAGCTTTCTTT. Residues: CASSFEARGTEAFF. This rearrangement joins TRBV12-3 or TRBV12-4 to TRBJ1-1; TRBD1 is a possible D gene (5 bases). CDR3 length equals 14 residues. Trimming took 3 bases from V and 4 from J, leaving 12 bases between them.

The rearrangement uses TRBV7-9 and TRBJ2-5; the match to TRBD2 covers 8 bases. V trimming: 3 bases; J trimming: 1 base; junction bases outside the gene matches: 7. This CDR3 contains 16 residues. Germline V gives CDR1 SEHNR, CDR2 FQNEAQ (reference sequence). The CDR3 reads CASSFSPSGFQETQYF. CDR3 DNA: TGTGCCAGCAGCTTTTCGCCTAGCGGGTTCCAAGAGACCCAGTACTTC.